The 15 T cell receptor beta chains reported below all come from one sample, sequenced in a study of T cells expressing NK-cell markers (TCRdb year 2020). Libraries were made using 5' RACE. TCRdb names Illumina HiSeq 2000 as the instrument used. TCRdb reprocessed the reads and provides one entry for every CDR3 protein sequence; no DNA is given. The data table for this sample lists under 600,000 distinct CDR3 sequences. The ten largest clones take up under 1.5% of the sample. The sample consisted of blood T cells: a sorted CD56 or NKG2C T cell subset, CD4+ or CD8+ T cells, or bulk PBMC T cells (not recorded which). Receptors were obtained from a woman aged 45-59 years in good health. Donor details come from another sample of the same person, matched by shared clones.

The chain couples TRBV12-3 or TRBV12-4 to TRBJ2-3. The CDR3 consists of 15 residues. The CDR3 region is CASSLEGKGTDTQYF.

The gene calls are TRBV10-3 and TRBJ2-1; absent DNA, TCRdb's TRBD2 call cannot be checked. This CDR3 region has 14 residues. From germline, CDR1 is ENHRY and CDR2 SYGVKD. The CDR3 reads CATARLREYNEQFF.

The CDR3 reads CAMSRAGGYEQYF. The chain recombines TRBV7-9 with TRBJ2-7; TCRdb reports TRBD1, a call that lacks DNA to check it against. The V gene's germline CDR1 is SEHNR and CDR2 FQNEAQ (reference sequence). This CDR3 contains 13 residues. Combining the CDR3 with reference TRBV7-9 and TRBJ2-7 gives the whole variable domain DTGVSQNPRHKITKRGQNVTFRCDPISEHNRLYWYRQTLGQGPEFLTYFQNEAQLEKSRLLSDRFSAERPKGSFSTLEIQRTEQGDSAMYLCAMSRAGGYEQYFGPGTRLTVT.

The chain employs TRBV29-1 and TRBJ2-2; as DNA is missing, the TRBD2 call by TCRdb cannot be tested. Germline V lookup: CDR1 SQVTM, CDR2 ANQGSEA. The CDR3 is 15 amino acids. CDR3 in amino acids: CSVDGTSEGSGELFF.

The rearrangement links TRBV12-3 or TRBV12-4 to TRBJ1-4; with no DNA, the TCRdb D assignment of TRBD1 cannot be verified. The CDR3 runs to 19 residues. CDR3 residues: CASSNLNRDRLRVREKLFF.

CDR3 sequence: CAISESGQGYEQYF. The rearrangement links TRBV10-3 to TRBJ2-7; TCRdb returns TRBD1, unconfirmable since there is no DNA. Germline CDR1 is ENHRY and CDR2 is SYGVKD. This CDR3 is 14 amino acids long.

CDR3 in amino acids: CASNWDSKQPQHF. V is TRBV12-3 or TRBV12-4 and J is TRBJ1-5; TCRdb's D call, TRBD1, is unchecked because there is no DNA. This CDR3 is built from 13 residues.

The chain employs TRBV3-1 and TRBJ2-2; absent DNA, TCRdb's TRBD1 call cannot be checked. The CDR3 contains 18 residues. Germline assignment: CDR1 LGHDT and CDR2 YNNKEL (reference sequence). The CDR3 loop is CASSQVGFRGRRTGELFF. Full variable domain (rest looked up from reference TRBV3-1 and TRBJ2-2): DTAVSQTPKYLVTQMGNDKSIKCEQNLGHDTMYWYKQDSKKFLKIMFSYNNKELIINETVPNRFSPKSPDKAHLNLHINSLELGDSAVYFCASSQVGFRGRRTGELFFGEGSRLTVL.

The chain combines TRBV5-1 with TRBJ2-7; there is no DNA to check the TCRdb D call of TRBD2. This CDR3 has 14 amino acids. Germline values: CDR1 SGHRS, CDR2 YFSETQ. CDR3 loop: CASSLDLLGHEQYF.

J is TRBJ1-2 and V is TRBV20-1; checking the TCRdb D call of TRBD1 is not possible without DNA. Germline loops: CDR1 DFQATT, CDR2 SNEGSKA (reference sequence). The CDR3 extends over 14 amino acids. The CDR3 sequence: CSAQDHAGNYGYTF.

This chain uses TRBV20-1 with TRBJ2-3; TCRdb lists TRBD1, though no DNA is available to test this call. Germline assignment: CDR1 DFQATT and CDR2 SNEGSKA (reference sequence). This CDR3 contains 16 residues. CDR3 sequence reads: CSARGDSGKGADTQYF.

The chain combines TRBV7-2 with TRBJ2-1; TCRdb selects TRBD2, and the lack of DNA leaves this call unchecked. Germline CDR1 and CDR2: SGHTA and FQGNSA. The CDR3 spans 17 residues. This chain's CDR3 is CASSFPGRETYNNEQFF.

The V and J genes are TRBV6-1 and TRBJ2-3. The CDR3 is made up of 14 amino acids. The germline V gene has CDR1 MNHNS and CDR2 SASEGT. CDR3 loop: CASSEVWNRDTQYF.

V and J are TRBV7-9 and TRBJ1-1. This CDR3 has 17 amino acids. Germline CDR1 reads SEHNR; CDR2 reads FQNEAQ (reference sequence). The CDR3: CASSLRLATRRGTEAFF.

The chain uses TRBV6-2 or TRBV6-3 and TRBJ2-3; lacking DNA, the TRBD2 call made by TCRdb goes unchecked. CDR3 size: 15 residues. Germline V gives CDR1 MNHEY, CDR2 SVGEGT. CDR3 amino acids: CASSVAGESTDTQYF.